These T cell receptor beta chains were read from a single sample in a study of T-cell memory formation after mild COVID-19. TCRdb itself ran the 5' RACE reads through MiXCR, one entry per CDR3 protein. The sample contains about 320,000 distinct CDR3 sequences, 13% to 15% of which appear only once. The material sequenced was PBMCs or a T cell subset sorted from them (not recorded which). The receptors were gathered from a man in his late teens or twenties who had mild COVID-19 (a few samples of this study predate the infection). Cell type and time point are not known. CDR3s include the opening cysteine and the closing phenylalanine or tryptophan. The D gene is left open where the match is weak. Some rows have no size entry. The others give once, few or many, or a class for an expanded clone.

clone_size j_call v_call d_call cdr3_nt cdr3_aa
few TRBJ1-5 TRBV6-4 TRBD1 TGTGCCAGCAGTGAAACTAACAGGGGAGATCAGCCCCAGCATTTT CASSETNRGDQPQHF
few TRBJ1-5 TRBV20-1 TRBD1 TGCAGTGCTAGAGATCCTTCAGGGGGGTCAAGCAATCAGCCCCAGCATTTT CSARDPSGGSSNQPQHF
. TRBJ2-3 TRBV5-4 . TGTGCCAGCAGCTTGACGGGGGAAACCTCAGATACGCAGTATTTT CASSLTGETSDTQYF
few TRBJ1-6 TRBV3-1 . TGTGCCAGCAGCCAAAGTTGGGAGGGTACTAATTCACCCCTCCACTTT CASSQSWEGTNSPLHF
few TRBJ1-4 TRBV7-9 . TGTGCCAGCAGCCTCCGCGACGGCCGAGATAATGAAAAACTGTTTTTT CASSLRDGRDNEKLFF
few TRBJ2-1 TRBV19 TRBD1 TGTGCCAGTAATTTGGGACAGGGGGATGAGCAGTTCTTC CASNLGQGDEQFF
. TRBJ1-2 TRBV6-5 TRBD1 TGTGCCAGCAGTTTTGGGACAGGGAACTATGGCTACACCTTC CASSFGTGNYGYTF
few TRBJ1-6 TRBV30 . TGTGCCTGGACCGCCGTCGGGGGAAAGTCACCCCTCCACTTT CAWTAVGGKSPLHF
. TRBJ1-5 TRBV2 . TGTGCCAGCAATCGAGAGGGGAATCAGCCCCAGCATTTT CASNREGNQPQHF
. TRBJ1-1 TRBV29-1 . TGCAGCGCCCGGAGTATAAGGGGCACTGAAGCTTTCTTT CSARSIRGTEAFF
few TRBJ2-5 TRBV27 . TGTGCCAGCAGTCCAACAAGACATCTCCAAGAGACCCAGTACTTC CASSPTRHLQETQYF
few TRBJ2-3 TRBV4-3 TRBD2 TGCGCCAGCAGCCAAGGTTATCAGCGGGGGGGCGTGGCAGATACGCAGTATTTT CASSQGYQRGGVADTQYF
. TRBJ1-1 TRBV20-1 . TGCAGTGCGACCAGGGCCATGAACACTGAAGCTTTCTTT CSATRAMNTEAFF
many TRBJ1-1 TRBV7-9 . TGTGCCAGCAGCTTCCCGACAGATATGAACACTGAAGCTTTCTTT CASSFPTDMNTEAFF
. TRBJ2-6 TRBV7-9 TRBD1 TGTGCCAGCAGGGGGACAGTGAGCTCTGGGGCCAACGTCCTGACTTTC CASRGTVSSGANVLTF
. TRBJ2-5 TRBV10-3 TRBD1 TGTGCCATCAGTCCGGGGGACAGGGGAGGAAAAGAGACCCAGTACTTC CAISPGDRGGKETQYF
. TRBJ2-1 TRBV12-3/TRBV12-4 . TGTGCCAGCAGTTTCTCCCATGAGCAGTTCTTC CASSFSHEQFF